What follows are 5 T cell receptor beta chains derived from one specimen sequenced in a study of cytomegalovirus exposure and HLA in healthy donors. The PCR had 60 Vbeta and 13 Jbeta primers. Clones were read by immunoSEQ multiplex PCR, and TCRdb kept only the in-frame ones, dropping some. Of roughly 180,000 clones listed, approximately 88% were seen once; the top ten hold 0.8% to 1.3%. Sequenced material: PBMCs. The receptor set was obtained from a man aged 30 to 45 in good health and CMV-seronegative.

The V gene is TRBV29-1, the J gene TRBJ2-4, with TRBD2 as a possible D gene (5 bases). Between the trimmed V and J ends, which lost 6 bases and 6 bases, there was a span of 6 bases. This CDR3 spans 10 amino acids. The germline V gene has CDR1 SQVTM and CDR2 ANQGSEA. The CDR3 is CSVGGNIQYF. CDR3 nucleotides: TGCAGCGTCGGAGGAAACATTCAGTACTTC.

This clone was recorded only once. The rearrangement joins TRBV5-1 to TRBJ2-5, with D possibly matching TRBD2 (6 bases). Germline CDR1 is SGHRS and CDR2 is YFSETQ. Trimming stripped 4 bases from V and 5 bases from J, with 12 bases between. There are 13 residues in the CDR3. Here the CDR3 reads CASSVREEETQYF. The CDR3 bases are TGCGCCAGCAGCGTCAGGGAGGAGGAGACCCAGTACTTC.

The V call is TRBV29-1, the J call TRBJ2-1; 10 positions agree with TRBD1. V lost 6 bases, J lost 8 bases, and 7 bases stayed unmatched. The germline V gene encodes CDR1 SQVTM and CDR2 ANQGSEA. The CDR3 sequence is 13 residues long. CDR3 DNA sequence: TGCAGCGTCCGGACAGGGGGTGGTCATGAGCAGTTCTTC. Residues: CSVRTGGGHEQFF.

V is TRBV28 and J is TRBJ1-5; D not certain. In germline, CDR1 is MDHEN, CDR2 SYDVKM. This CDR3 is 13 amino acids long. V was trimmed by 3 bases and J by 4 bases, leaving 7 bases between them. Here the CDR3 DNA reads TGTGCCAGCAGTTTGCGTGCTAATCAGCCCCAGCATTTT. Encoded protein: CASSLRANQPQHF.

As regards this clone: Additional DNA sequences in this sample encode the identical CDR3. This sequence joins TRBV20-1 and TRBJ1-5, with D unresolved. Germline CDR1 and CDR2: DFQATT and SNEGSKA (reference sequence). This CDR3 has 11 residues. Deletions cut 4 bases from V and 5 bases from J, with 6 bases between. The CDR3 bases are TGCAGTGCTACCGGGGATCAGCCCCAGCATTTT. This encodes CSATGDQPQHF.